The 30 T cell receptor beta chains below all came from one sample that was sequenced in a study of graft-versus-host responses after intestinal transplantation. TCRdb's copy holds only in-frame clones and misses some; the assay was immunoSEQ multiplex PCR. The sample consists of tens of thousands of clones, 85% to 95% of them appearing once. This specimen consisted of PBMCs, obtained approximately 740 days after a first intestinal transplant, on the day of a second. The receptors stem from a human patient who received an intestinal transplant, so some T cells may come from the graft donor.

A word on this clone: Other DNA sequences within the sample encode an identical CDR3. V usage is TRBV5-4 and J usage is TRBJ1-2; the match to TRBD1 covers 9 bases. The CDR3 loop spans 15 amino acids. Per the germline V gene, CDR1 is SGHNT and CDR2 is YYREEE (reference sequence). With V trimmed by 3 bases and J by 3 bases, 6 bases remained unmatched. CDR3 in amino acids: CASSSTGQGYYGYTF. The CDR3 DNA reads TGTGCCAGCAGCTCCACGGGACAGGGATACTATGGCTACACCTTC.

The chain uses TRBV4-1 and TRBJ1-1; maybe TRBD1 (5 bases). The CDR3 has 14 amino acids. CDR1 is MGHRA and CDR2 is YSYEKL in the germline V gene. With 4 bases removed from V and 2 bases from J, the gap between germline ends came to 11 bases. The CDR3 region has the DNA TGCGCCAGCAGCCTACGGGACGCTAACACTGAAGCTTTCTTT. Amino acid sequence: CASSLRDANTEAFF.

The chain uses TRBV5-1 and TRBJ2-1; 11 bases line up with TRBD2. CDR3 size: 16 residues. Germline V lookup: CDR1 SGHRS, CDR2 YFSETQ. V dropped 3 bases and J dropped 7; count of bases not matched to a gene: 9. The CDR3 DNA sequence: TGCGCCAGCAGCTACCTGCTAGCGGGAGGAGGGAATGAGCAGTTCTTC. Translated: CASSYLLAGGGNEQFF.

The chain links TRBV28 to TRBJ1-1; no firm D call. The CDR3 sequence is 13 residues long. V was clipped by 7 bases and J by 0 bases, with 9 bases between them. In germline, CDR1 is MDHEN, CDR2 SYDVKM. The DNA for the CDR3 is TGTGCCAGCATCTCACCGCTGAACACTGAAGCTTTCTTT. Its translation is CASISPLNTEAFF.

The chain employs TRBV18 and TRBJ2-1, with 11 bases lining up with TRBD2. The ends lost 0 bases at V and 3 bases at J; junction bases unmatched: 1. The germline gives CDR1 KGHSH, CDR2 LQKENI. CDR3 length: 16 residues. The DNA of the CDR3 is TGTGCCAGCTCACCACCTGGGACTAGCGGCTACAATGAGCAGTTCTTC. This encodes CASSPPGTSGYNEQFF.

This rearrangement joins TRBV29-1 to TRBJ1-2, with a possible D match to TRBD1 (6 bases). V was cut by 7 bases and J by 3 bases, with 18 bases left in between. The CDR3 is 14 residues long. CDR1 is SQVTM and CDR2 is ANQGSEA in the germline V gene. CDR3 nucleotides: TGCAGCGCGCATGGGGGGGCAAGGGACTATGGCTACACCTTC. Amino acids: CSAHGGARDYGYTF. The entire variable domain, with the rest obtained from reference TRBV29-1 and TRBJ1-2, is as follows: SAVISQKPSRDICQRGTSLTIQCQVDSQVTMMFWYRQQPGQSLTLIATANQGSEATYESGFVIDKFPISRPNLTFSTLTVSNMSPEDSSIYLCSAHGGARDYGYTFGSGTRLTVV.

The CDR3 spells CASSSGQGINTEAFF. The CDR3 DNA is TGTGCCAGCAGCTCGGGTCAGGGGATTAACACTGAAGCTTTCTTT. V usage is TRBV7-6 and J usage is TRBJ1-1; a possible D gene is TRBD1 (6 bases). The CDR3 has 15 amino acids. In germline, CDR1 is SGHVS, CDR2 FNYEAQ. Trimming stripped 4 bases from V and 2 bases from J, with 14 bases between.

This rearrangement joins TRBV28 to TRBJ1-2; no definite D call. Germline CDR1 and CDR2: MDHEN and SYDVKM. Trimming stripped 2 bases from V and 8 bases from J, with 6 bases between. The CDR3 is 11 residues long. The CDR3 loop is CASSLGRGYTF. The CDR3 DNA sequence: TGTGCCAGCAGTTTAGGCCGGGGCTACACCTTC.

This rearrangement joins TRBV28 to TRBJ1-1; TRBD1 agrees at 7 bases. The trim removed 7 bases at V and 4 bases at J, leaving 9 bases unmatched. This CDR3 has 14 residues. Per germline, CDR1 MDHEN and CDR2 SYDVKM. The CDR3, as DNA: TGTGCCAGCACCCTCCAGGGGGTGGGCACTGAAGCTTTCTTT. Protein product: CASTLQGVGTEAFF.

This clone was recorded only once. The chain links TRBV6-6 to TRBJ2-7; D is undetermined. Germline assignment: CDR1 MNHNY and CDR2 SVGAGI (reference sequence). Deletions cut 5 bases from V and 3 bases from J, with 11 bases between. The CDR3 sequence is 13 residues long. This CDR3 is CASSDPPFYEQYF. In DNA form, the CDR3 reads TGTGCCAGCAGTGACCCACCATTCTACGAGCAGTACTTC.

The gene calls are TRBV10-2 and TRBJ2-2, with a tentative D call TRBD2 (5 bases). CDR3 length: 15 amino acids. The V end lost 7 bases, the J end lost 4 bases, and 16 bases lay between the germline ends. Per germline, CDR1 WSHSY and CDR2 SAAADI. The CDR3 DNA reads TGCGCCAGCAATTACCCTCCCCGGGGCACCGGGGAGCTGTTTTTT. Amino acid sequence: CASNYPPRGTGELFF.

The J gene is TRBJ2-5, the V gene TRBV11-2, with a possible D match to TRBD2 (6 bases). Trimming removed 3 bases at V and 3 bases at J, with 11 bases between. Looked up from germline, CDR1 is SGHAT and CDR2 is FQNNGV. The CDR3 has 14 residues. The CDR3 here is CASSLEGRKETQYF. CDR3 DNA sequence: TGTGCCAGCAGCTTGGAGGGAAGAAAAGAGACCCAGTACTTC.

This CDR3 reads CAWSEGSAPNQPQHF. The CDR3 DNA reads as TGTGCCTGGAGCGAGGGGTCCGCACCCAATCAGCCCCAGCATTTT. The chain uses TRBV30 and TRBJ1-5, with D possibly matching TRBD1 (5 bases). Trimming took off 3 bases at V and 3 bases at J, with 15 bases between the two ends. The CDR3 loop spans 15 amino acids. CDR1 is GTSNPN and CDR2 is SVGIG in the germline V gene (reference sequence).

This rearrangement joins TRBV4-2 to TRBJ2-1; 12 bases are shared with TRBD2. Germline V gives CDR1 LGHNA, CDR2 YNFKEQ. V lost 2 bases, J lost 9 bases, and 5 bases stayed unmatched. The CDR3 consists of 15 residues. CDR3 sequence: CASSQLAGGPSEQFF. CDR3 bases: TGTGCCAGCAGCCAACTAGCGGGAGGGCCGAGTGAGCAGTTCTTC.

The V call is TRBV7-3, the J call TRBJ2-3; 9 bases line up with TRBD1. V shed 8 bases and J 3 bases; nucleotides not matched to a gene: 6. Germline loops: CDR1 SGHTA, CDR2 FQGTGA. The CDR3 spans 14 residues. Here the CDR3 DNA reads TGTGCCAGCGCAACCGACAGGGGGACAGATACGCAGTATTTT. Its protein is CASATDRGTDTQYF. Full variable domain (remainder filled in from reference TRBV7-3 and TRBJ2-3): GAGVSQTPSNKVTEKGKYVELRCDPISGHTALYWYRQSLGQGPEFLIYFQGTGAADDSGLPNDRFFAVRPEGSVSTLKIQRTERGDSAVYLCASATDRGTDTQYFGPGTRLTVL.

CDR3 DNA: TGTGCCAGCAGACTACTCATAGGGTTGGGCACTGAAGCTTTCTTT. Encoded protein: CASRLLIGLGTEAFF. The chain recombines TRBV6-5 with TRBJ1-1; D is undetermined. Germline lookup yields CDR1 MNHEY and CDR2 SVGAGI. The CDR3 has 15 amino acids. V lost 6 bases to trimming and J lost 4 bases, with 18 bases between them.

This chain links TRBV29-1 with TRBJ1-2; weak D call: TRBD1 (5 bases). This CDR3 has 13 residues. Germline CDR1 is SQVTM and CDR2 is ANQGSEA. The V end was cut by 3 bases, the J end by 1 base, with 9 bases between. The CDR3 sequence: CSVDQGFNYGYTF. The CDR3 DNA reads as TGCAGCGTTGACCAGGGATTTAACTATGGCTACACCTTC.

The rearrangement joins TRBV7-6 to TRBJ2-7; 10 bases are a match to TRBD2. Germline assignment: CDR1 SGHVS and CDR2 FNYEAQ. V was clipped by 4 bases and J by 1 base; unmatched bases: 4. The CDR3 has 15 residues. The CDR3 spells CASSSLAGESYEQYF. CDR3 coding DNA: TGTGCCAGCAGCTCCCTAGCGGGAGAATCCTACGAGCAGTACTTC.

V and J are TRBV5-1 and TRBJ2-7, with D possibly TRBD2 on 6 matching bases. The CDR3 runs 14 residues. V lost 0 bases, J lost 0 bases, and 7 bases lay in between. Germline V lookup: CDR1 SGHRS, CDR2 YFSETQ. CDR3 nucleotides: TGCGCCAGCAGCTTGGACGGGAGCTCCTACGAGCAGTACTTC. Residues: CASSLDGSSYEQYF.

The rearrangement links TRBV27 to TRBJ2-1, with 7 bases matching TRBD2. The V and J ends lost 5 bases and 7 bases, in that order; junction bases with no gene match: 5. Germline values: CDR1 MNHEY, CDR2 SMNVEV (reference sequence). The length of the CDR3 is 13 residues. The CDR3 region is CASSLVGGNEQFF. The CDR3 region has the DNA TGTGCCAGCAGTCTAGTGGGGGGGAATGAGCAGTTCTTC.

V and J are TRBV6-5 and TRBJ1-4, with 7 bases that match TRBD1. Germline V gene sequence: CDR1 MNHEY, CDR2 SVGAGI. V shed 5 bases and J 5 bases; nucleotides not matched to a gene: 8. The CDR3 totals 15 residues. The CDR3 nucleotides read TGTGCCAGCAGTCTCCGTCGGACAGGAAATGAAAAACTGTTTTTT. This encodes CASSLRRTGNEKLFF.

This chain uses TRBV6-5 with TRBJ1-2; 8 bases fit TRBD1. The J segment lost 2 bases and the V segment lost 8 bases, leaving 7 bases of the junction unmatched. The V gene's germline CDR1 is MNHEY and CDR2 SVGAGI. The length of the CDR3 is 14 residues. The CDR3 nucleotides read TGTGCCAGCGCACCGACAGGGGAGAACTATGGCTACACCTTC. Protein sequence: CASAPTGENYGYTF.

V usage is TRBV5-4 and J usage is TRBJ2-1; D is uncertain. The CDR3 has 15 residues. V lost 6 bases to trimming and J lost 8 bases, with 21 bases between them. Germline CDR1 is SGHNT and CDR2 is YYREEE (reference sequence). The CDR3 bases are TGTGCCAGCATCCCCGATTCCCGTCGGATGGATGAGCAGTTCTTC. Translation gives CASIPDSRRMDEQFF.

The chain uses TRBV7-8 and TRBJ2-6, with D unclear. V shed 5 bases and J shed 7 bases, with 15 bases lying between them. Per the germline V gene, CDR1 is SGHVS and CDR2 is FQNEAQ. The CDR3 runs to 15 residues. CDR3 region: CASSPDTSSANVLTF. The CDR3 region has the DNA TGTGCCAGCAGCCCTGACACCTCTAGTGCCAACGTCCTGACTTTC.

V and J are TRBV19 and TRBJ2-7; D might be TRBD1 (5 bases). The CDR3 is 16 residues long. Between the trimmed V and J ends, which lost 5 bases and 1 base, there was a span of 18 bases. Germline loops: CDR1 LNHDA, CDR2 SQIVND (reference sequence). As DNA, the CDR3 is TGTGCCAGTAGTTCCCACCCAGGGAATAGATCCTACGAGCAGTACTTC. Translating gives CASSSHPGNRSYEQYF.

The gene calls are TRBV9 and TRBJ1-4, with a weak D call TRBD1 (5 bases). V gave up 4 bases and J gave up 5 bases, with 15 bases separating them. From germline, CDR1 is SGDLS and CDR2 YYNGEE. This CDR3 region has 15 residues. The CDR3: CASSPSGGPNEKLFF. In DNA, the CDR3 is TGTGCCAGCAGCCCTAGCGGGGGTCCCAATGAAAAACTGTTTTTT.

The chain has TRBV7-9 and TRBJ2-2; TRBD2 might be the D (6 bases). Germline V lookup: CDR1 SEHNR, CDR2 FQNEAQ (reference sequence). The length of the CDR3 is 16 residues. Trimming took off 5 bases at V and 0 bases at J, with 13 bases between the two ends. The CDR3 nucleotides read TGTGCCAGCAGCCCGACCGGGACTTCGAACACCGGGGAGCTGTTTTTT. Its translation is CASSPTGTSNTGELFF. Combining the CDR3 with reference TRBV7-9 and TRBJ2-2 gives the whole variable domain DTGVSQNPRHKITKRGQNVTFRCDPISEHNRLYWYRQTLGQGPEFLTYFQNEAQLEKSRLLSDRFSAERPKGSFSTLEIQRTEQGDSAMYLCASSPTGTSNTGELFFGEGSRLTVL.

This clone was recorded a few times. One end of the junction varies from germline; a read error may be responsible. The chain recombines TRBV4-2 with TRBJ2-1; 11 positions match TRBD2. Germline CDR1 and CDR2: LGHNA and YNFKEQ. The CDR3 is 15 amino acids. CDR3 nucleotides: TGTGCCAGCAGCCAAGATAGCGGGGGGGCCAATGAGCTGGTCTTC. Its protein product is CASSQDSGGANELVF.

The chain is built from TRBV4-1 and TRBJ2-1, with 11 bases lining up with TRBD2. V lost 4 bases, J lost 8 bases, and 7 bases stayed unmatched. Germline V gives CDR1 MGHRA, CDR2 YSYEKL. This CDR3 contains 15 residues. The CDR3 region is CASSLSGRAGDEQFF. As DNA, the CDR3 is TGCGCCAGCAGCCTTAGCGGGAGGGCCGGAGATGAGCAGTTCTTC.

The chain uses TRBV5-6 and TRBJ2-7; possibly TRBD2 for D (6 bases). CDR1 and CDR2 (germline): SGHDT, YYEEEE. The V gene lost 1 base and the J gene lost 5 bases, with 10 bases spanning the gap. The CDR3 covers 13 residues. The CDR3: CASSLPGDDEQYF. The CDR3 DNA reads as TGTGCCAGCAGCTTGCCGGGGGACGACGAGCAGTACTTC.